These 24 T cell receptor beta chains share one sample of origin, sequenced in a study of shared clonotypes between healthy human individuals. As defined, naive CD8 cells were CD45RO-negative and positively selected for CCR7, with terminally differentiated effector memory CD45RA+ cells excluded. Profiling relied on immunoSEQ multiplex PCR, and the TCRdb table lists in-frame clones only, not all of them. The sample carries about 1,800,000 clones, about 95% recorded once. The sequencing input was naive CD8+ T cells sorted from blood. All receptors come from a man aged 18 to 30 in good health.

The chain is built from TRBV27 and TRBJ2-7; a possible D gene is TRBD2 (6 bases). CDR3 length: 15 residues. V lost 5 bases, J lost 4 bases, and 18 bases lay in between. Per the germline V gene, CDR1 is MNHEY and CDR2 is SMNVEV (reference sequence). CDR3 sequence reads: CASSESGLPYYEQYF. CDR3 sequence (DNA): TGTGCCAGCAGTGAATCGGGACTTCCGTATTACGAGCAGTACTTC.

V and J are TRBV28 and TRBJ1-6; tentative D call: TRBD1 (6 bases). The V gene lost 2 bases and the J gene lost 8 bases, with 10 bases spanning the gap. CDR1 and CDR2 (germline): MDHEN, SYDVKM. CDR3 length equals 14 residues. The chain's CDR3 is CASSLTRGYSPLHF. The CDR3 DNA sequence: TGTGCCAGCAGTTTAACCAGGGGCTATTCACCCCTCCACTTT.

The genes are TRBV5-4 and TRBJ1-2, with D perhaps matching TRBD1 (6 bases). From germline, CDR1 is SGHNT and CDR2 YYREEE (reference sequence). The V end lost 9 bases, the J end lost 4 bases, and 16 bases lay between the germline ends. The CDR3 runs to 13 residues. This CDR3 reads CATTLQGSYGYTF. The CDR3 DNA is TGTGCCACTACGCTGCAGGGGTCCTATGGCTACACCTTC.

The V and J genes are TRBV6-6 and TRBJ1-1; the D is unclear. V was trimmed by 6 bases and J by 0 bases, leaving 11 bases between them. The V gene's germline CDR1 is MNHNY and CDR2 SVGAGI (reference sequence). The CDR3 has 14 amino acids. In DNA, the CDR3 is TGTGCCAGCAGACCCGACACATTGAACACTGAAGCTTTCTTT. Translation gives CASRPDTLNTEAFF.

Points on this clone: The same CDR3 is also encoded by other DNA sequences in this sample. The chain combines TRBV6-1 with TRBJ2-2; D gene unclear. Germline V gene data show CDR1 as MNHNS and CDR2 as SASEGT. V lost 2 bases, J lost 5 bases, and 3 bases lay in between. The length of the CDR3 is 12 residues. CDR3 bases: TGTGCCAGCAGTGAAAGAACCGGGGAGCTGTTTTTT. This encodes CASSERTGELFF.

The chain joins TRBV5-4 to TRBJ1-1, with D perhaps TRBD1 (5 bases). V shed 2 bases and J shed 4 bases, with 9 bases lying between them. CDR3 length: 13 residues. CDR1 SGHNT and CDR2 YYREEE come from the germline V gene (reference sequence). The CDR3 DNA sequence: TGTGCCAGCAGCTTTAACGGGGCCACTGAAGCTTTCTTT. It codes for CASSFNGATEAFF.

The chain links TRBV30 to TRBJ1-4, with D possibly being TRBD1 (6 bases). Per the germline V gene, CDR1 is GTSNPN and CDR2 is SVGIG (reference sequence). V was clipped by 0 bases and J by 4 bases, with 9 bases between them. The CDR3 is 14 amino acids. This chain's CDR3 is CAWSVDSFNEKLFF. The CDR3 nucleotides are TGTGCCTGGAGTGTGGACAGCTTTAATGAAAAACTGTTTTTT.

V and J are TRBV5-1 and TRBJ2-1; no clear D gene. Trimming stripped 1 base from V and 6 bases from J, with 17 bases between. The CDR3 contains 16 residues. CDR1 and CDR2 (germline): SGHRS, YFSETQ. The CDR3 nucleotides read TGCGCCAGCAGCTTGTATCGAACAAGGGTAATCAATGAGCAGTTCTTC. This gives the protein CASSLYRTRVINEQFF.

The V gene is TRBV4-3, the J gene TRBJ2-7; weak D call: TRBD1 (5 bases). Trimming took 1 base from V and 3 from J, leaving 10 bases between them. CDR3 length: 14 residues. CDR1 LGHNA and CDR2 YSLEER come from the germline V gene. DNA of the CDR3: TGCGCCAGCAGCCAAGCTGGGGCAGTCTACGAGCAGTACTTC. It translates to CASSQAGAVYEQYF.

The chain combines TRBV4-1 with TRBJ2-3; TRBD2 is a possible D gene (7 bases). V was clipped by 4 bases and J by 0 bases, with 17 bases between them. This CDR3 comprises 17 residues. Germline lookup yields CDR1 MGHRA and CDR2 YSYEKL. DNA of the CDR3: TGCGCCAGCAGCCTACTGGAGGCGGGGGCGAGCACAGATACGCAGTATTTT. It translates to CASSLLEAGASTDTQYF.

The chain links TRBV30 to TRBJ2-1; the D gene is possibly TRBD2 (5 bases). The CDR3 runs to 14 residues. CDR1 and CDR2 from the germline V gene are GTSNPN and SVGIG (reference sequence). The V end was cut by 4 bases, the J end by 5 bases, with 15 bases between. The CDR3 loop reads CAWTLAPSDNEQFF. CDR3 nucleotides: TGTGCCTGGACGCTAGCCCCCAGCGACAATGAGCAGTTCTTC.

Of note for this clone: This specimen includes other DNA sequences encoding the same CDR3. The chain employs TRBV28 and TRBJ1-1, with a weak D call TRBD1 (6 bases). This CDR3 region has 13 residues. The germline V and J ends were trimmed by 6 bases and 2 bases, with 10 bases remaining between them. CDR1 and CDR2 (germline): MDHEN, SYDVKM. The CDR3 protein is CASSSQGNTEAFF. The CDR3 DNA follows: TGTGCCAGCAGCTCACAGGGCAACACTGAAGCTTTCTTT.

This chain connects TRBV14 to TRBJ2-6; 8 bases align to TRBD1. The CDR3 sequence is 18 residues long. Trimming at V came to 4 bases and at J to 2 bases, leaving 10 bases not matched to a gene. CDR1 SGHDN and CDR2 FVKESK come from the germline V gene. As DNA, the CDR3 is TGTGCCAGCAGCCCTCGACAGGGGACCGAGGCTGGGGCCAACGTCCTGACTTTC. Amino acid sequence: CASSPRQGTEAGANVLTF.

This rearrangement joins TRBV25-1 to TRBJ2-6; D is uncertain. Germline-derived CDR1 and CDR2 are MGHDK and SYGVNS. The length of the CDR3 is 15 residues. V lost 10 bases, J lost 0 bases, and 13 bases lay in between. This CDR3 reads CATQIRVSGANVLTF. The DNA of the CDR3 is TGTGCCACCCAAATCAGAGTCTCTGGGGCCAACGTCCTGACTTTC.

CDR3 sequence (DNA): TGTGCCAGCAGTTACGGGACTAGCGGGAGCCCAGATACGCAGTATTTT. Its translation: CASSYGTSGSPDTQYF. This chain connects TRBV6-5 to TRBJ2-3; 14 positions match TRBD2. CDR3 length equals 16 residues. Per germline, CDR1 MNHEY and CDR2 SVGAGI. Trimming took 2 bases from V and 4 from J; bases not matched to a gene: 2.

The chain joins TRBV11-2 to TRBJ2-1; D uncertain. Germline V CDR1 and CDR2: SGHAT, FQNNGV. V shed 10 bases and J shed 5 bases, with 12 bases lying between them. This CDR3 region has 12 residues. The DNA of the CDR3 is TGTGCCACCGAAAATGGGGACAATGAGCAGTTCTTC. Translating gives CATENGDNEQFF.

The chain joins TRBV5-4 to TRBJ2-7, with 9 positions matching TRBD2. Germline V gene data show CDR1 as SGHNT and CDR2 as YYREEE (reference sequence). Trimming took 1 base from V and 2 from J; bases not matched to a gene: 4. The CDR3 spans 15 residues. CDR3: CASSLIAGDPYEQYF. The CDR3 DNA reads TGTGCCAGCAGCTTGATAGCGGGGGACCCCTACGAGCAGTACTTC.

Points on this clone: Different DNA sequences within this sample yield the same CDR3. The rearrangement joins TRBV4-3 to TRBJ1-5, with D unclear. CDR3 length: 15 residues. Deletions cut 0 bases from V and 6 bases from J, with 12 bases between. Germline loops: CDR1 LGHNA, CDR2 YSLEER. The CDR3 coding sequence is TGCGCCAGCAGCCAAGATCGGGGATTAGGTCAGCCCCAGCATTTT. Protein product: CASSQDRGLGQPQHF.

This clone was recorded only once. This sequence joins TRBV7-6 and TRBJ2-2; 11 bases match TRBD2. The CDR3 has 16 residues. Trimming at V came to 5 bases and at J to 6 bases, leaving 8 bases not matched to a gene. Germline CDR1 reads SGHVS; CDR2 reads FNYEAQ. CDR3 sequence reads: CASSTLVSGGAGELFF. CDR3 DNA sequence: TGTGCCAGCAGCACCCTTGTTAGCGGGGGGGCCGGGGAGCTGTTTTTT.

The chain couples TRBV9 to TRBJ2-2; perhaps TRBD1 as D (5 bases). Per germline, CDR1 SGDLS and CDR2 YYNGEE. The CDR3 spans 15 residues. Trimming stripped 0 bases from V and 0 bases from J, with 6 bases between. CDR3 DNA sequence: TGTGCCAGCAGCGTAGACAGGACGAACACCGGGGAGCTGTTTTTT. Its translation is CASSVDRTNTGELFF. Variable domain in full (rest from reference TRBV9 and TRBJ2-2): DSGVTQTPKHLITATGQRVTLRCSPRSGDLSVYWYQQSLDQGLQFLIQYYNGEERAKGNILERFSAQQFPDLHSELNLSSLELGDSALYFCASSVDRTNTGELFFGEGSRLTVL.

This chain uses TRBV9 with TRBJ2-1; no firm D call. V was trimmed by 2 bases and J by 4 bases, leaving 10 bases between them. CDR1 and CDR2 from the germline V gene are SGDLS and YYNGEE. This CDR3 is built from 14 residues. CDR3 sequence (DNA): TGTGCCAGCAGCGTTCAGGCTAGGTACAATGAGCAGTTCTTC. This sequence encodes CASSVQARYNEQFF.

The chain recombines TRBV7-2 with TRBJ2-7, with unresolved D. Deletions cut 3 bases from V and 3 bases from J, with 9 bases between. This CDR3 has 13 amino acids. Germline CDR1 SGHTA, CDR2 FQGNSA. In DNA, the CDR3 is TGTGCCAGCAGCTTCTACCCAGACTACGAGCAGTACTTC. Protein sequence: CASSFYPDYEQYF.

The V gene is TRBV27, the J gene TRBJ1-2; unclear D gene. Trimming pared 5 bases from V and 6 bases from J, leaving 16 bases between. The germline V gene encodes CDR1 MNHEY and CDR2 SMNVEV (reference sequence). The CDR3 spans 14 residues. The CDR3 spells CASSLLPQNHGYTF. In nucleotides, the CDR3 is TGTGCCAGCAGTCTCCTCCCACAGAACCATGGCTACACCTTC.

To note about this clone: Other DNA sequences of this sample code for an identical CDR3. The rearrangement links TRBV5-6 to TRBJ1-1; 7 bases fit TRBD1. V lost 2 bases and J lost 8; bases outside the gene matches: 3. The germline V gene encodes CDR1 SGHDT and CDR2 YYEEEE. The CDR3 covers 12 residues. The CDR3 loop is CASSFEGGEAFF. CDR3 bases: TGTGCCAGCAGCTTTGAAGGGGGCGAAGCTTTCTTT.